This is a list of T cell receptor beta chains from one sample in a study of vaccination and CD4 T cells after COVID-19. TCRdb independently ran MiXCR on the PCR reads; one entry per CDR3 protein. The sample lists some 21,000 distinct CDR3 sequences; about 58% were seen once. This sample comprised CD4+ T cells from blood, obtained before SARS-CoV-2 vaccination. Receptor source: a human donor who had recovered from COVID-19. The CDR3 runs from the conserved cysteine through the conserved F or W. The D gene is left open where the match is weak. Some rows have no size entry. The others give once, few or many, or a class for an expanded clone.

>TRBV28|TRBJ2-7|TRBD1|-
TGTGCCAGCAGTTTACCGGACAGGTCCTACGAGCAGTACTTC
CASSLPDRSYEQYF
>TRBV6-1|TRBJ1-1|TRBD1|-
TGTGCCAGCAGTGCCCTCAGGGGGGAAGGAGCTTTCTTT
CASSALRGEGAFF
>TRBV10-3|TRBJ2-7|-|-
TGTGCCATCAGTGAGTCGACGGGGCTCAGCGAGCAGTACTTC
CAISESTGLSEQYF
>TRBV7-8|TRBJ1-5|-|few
TGTGCCAGCAGCAGCCCTGGGCCCCAGCATTTT
CASSSPGPQHF
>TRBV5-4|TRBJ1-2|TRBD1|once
TGTGCCAGCACGACCGCAAAGACAGGGGGCATAAGTAGTGGCTACACCTTC
CASTTAKTGGISSGYTF
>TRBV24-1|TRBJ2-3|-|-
TGTGCCACCAGTGATTCCCAGGGCGGTACCACAGATACGCAGTATTTT
CATSDSQGGTTDTQYF
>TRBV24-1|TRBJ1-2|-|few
TGTGCCACCAGTGATTCGTTCAGGGTCTATGGCTACACCTTC
CATSDSFRVYGYTF
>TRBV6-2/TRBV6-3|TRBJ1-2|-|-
TGTGCCAGTTACAGGGTCGGCTATGGCTACACCTTC
CASYRVGYGYTF
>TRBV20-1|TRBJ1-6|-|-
TGCAGTGCGAGACAGCGTAGCTCCTATAATTCACCCCTCCACTTT
CSARQRSSYNSPLHF
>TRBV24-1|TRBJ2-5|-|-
TGTGCCACCAGTGAAGTAGTAACTAGCCCAGAGACCCAGTACTTC
CATSEVVTSPETQYF
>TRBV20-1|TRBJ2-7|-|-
TGCAGTGCTAACGGGCCCGGTTCCTACGAGCAGTACTTC
CSANGPGSYEQYF
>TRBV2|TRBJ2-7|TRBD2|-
TGTGCCAGCAGCGGACTAGCGGGAGCGGGCGAGCAGTACTTC
CASSGLAGAGEQYF
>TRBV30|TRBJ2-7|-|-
TGTGCCTGGAGTGTGTTGGGGCAGGCCTACGAGCAGTACTTC
CAWSVLGQAYEQYF
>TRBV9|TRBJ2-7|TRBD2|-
TGTGCCAGCAGCGGGCAGATAGCGGGAGGGGAGCAGTACTTC
CASSGQIAGGEQYF
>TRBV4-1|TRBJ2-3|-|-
TGCGCCAGCAGCCTTCAATCGGGTCTTCGCACAGATACGCAGTATTTT
CASSLQSGLRTDTQYF
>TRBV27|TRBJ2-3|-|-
TGTGCCAGCAGTTTAGGGGACGGCGCAGATACGCAGTATTTT
CASSLGDGADTQYF
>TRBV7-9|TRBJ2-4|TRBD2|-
TGTGCCAGCAGCTTAGCAAGACTAGCGGGAGGGCTGGACGGGTCGGGAAACATTCAGTACTTC
CASSLARLAGGLDGSGNIQYF
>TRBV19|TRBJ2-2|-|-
TGTGCCAGTAGTATAGATCGGGCCGGGGAGCTGTTTTTT
CASSIDRAGELFF
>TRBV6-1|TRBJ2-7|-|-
TGTGCCAGCAGACCCCACGGGACGGCCCGGAACGAGCAGTACTTC
CASRPHGTARNEQYF
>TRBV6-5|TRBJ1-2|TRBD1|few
TGTGCCAGCAGTTGTGACAGGGGGCGGTGTCTGTATGGCTACACCTTC
CASSCDRGRCLYGYTF
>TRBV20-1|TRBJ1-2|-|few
TGCAGTGCTAGATCTCTACAGGGACGCTACACCTTC
CSARSLQGRYTF
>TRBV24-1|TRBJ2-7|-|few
TGTGCCACCAGTGATAACTACGAGCAGTACTTC
CATSDNYEQYF
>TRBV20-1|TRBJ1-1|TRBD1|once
TGCAGTGCTAGAGATGGGACAGCGGCCACTGAAGCTTTCTTT
CSARDGTAATEAFF
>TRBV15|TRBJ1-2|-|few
TGTGCCACCAGCAGACCCCGGACGGATCTAGGCTATGGCTACACCTTC
CATSRPRTDLGYGYTF
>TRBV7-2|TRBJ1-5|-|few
TGTGCCAGCAGCCTGGGGGGGTCAGGACAGCCCCAGCATTTT
CASSLGGSGQPQHF
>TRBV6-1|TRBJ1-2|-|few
TGTGCCAGCAGCGACCTAGGTTTGGGTAACTATGGCTACACCTTC
CASSDLGLGNYGYTF
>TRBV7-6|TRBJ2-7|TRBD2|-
TGTGCCAGCAGCCCGGCTCTAGCGGGAGTCGCCGAGCAGTACTTC
CASSPALAGVAEQYF
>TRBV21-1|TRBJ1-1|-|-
TGTGCCAGCAGCGTCAGAGGGAACACTGAAGCTTTCTTT
CASSVRGNTEAFF